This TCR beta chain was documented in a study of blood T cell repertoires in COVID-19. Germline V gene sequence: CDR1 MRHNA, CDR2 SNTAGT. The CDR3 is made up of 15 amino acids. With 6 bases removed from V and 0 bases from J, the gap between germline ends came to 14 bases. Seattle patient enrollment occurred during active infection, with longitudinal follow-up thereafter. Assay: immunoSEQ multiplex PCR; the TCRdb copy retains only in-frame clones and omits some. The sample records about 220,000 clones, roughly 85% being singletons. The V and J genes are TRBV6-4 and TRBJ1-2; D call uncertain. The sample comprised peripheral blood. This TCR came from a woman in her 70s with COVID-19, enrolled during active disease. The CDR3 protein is CASSSRGGTNYGYTF. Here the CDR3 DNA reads TGTGCCAGCAGCTCACGGGGAGGGACTAACTATGGCTACACCTTC.